This T cell receptor beta chain was identified in a study of T cell changes during pregnancy in multiple sclerosis. Between the trimmed V and J ends, which lost 8 bases and 0 bases, there was a span of 12 bases. There are 14 residues in the CDR3. Germline V lookup: CDR1 LNHNV, CDR2 YYDKDF (reference sequence). Some clones are missing from TCRdb's copy, which holds only in-frame ones; the method was immunoSEQ multiplex PCR. The table lists roughly 58,000 clones, more than 75% of them singletons. Sequencing was performed on CD8+ T cells from peripheral blood mononuclear cells, taken before pregnancy. This clonotype was sampled from a female donor with multiple sclerosis, enrolled in a pregnancy study. The chain recombines TRBV15 with TRBJ2-3; TRBD2 might be the D (5 bases). The CDR3: CATRRRDSTDTQYF. The DNA for the CDR3 is TGTGCCACCCGTCGCCGGGATAGCACAGATACGCAGTATTTT.